This T cell receptor beta chain was sequenced in a study of blood T cell repertoires in COVID-19. V was trimmed by 5 bases and J by 4 bases, leaving 14 bases between them. The CDR3 sequence is 14 residues long. Germline CDR1 reads MNHEY; CDR2 reads SMNVEV (reference sequence). Per the original data handling: How many nucleated cells were present was estimated from reference gene primer amplification. Profiling relied on immunoSEQ multiplex PCR, and the TCRdb table lists in-frame clones only, not all of them. V and J calls and clone size are as listed in that table; D and trimming were resolved from the DNA. The sample lists around 230,000 clones; about 88% were seen once. Cohorts were based on clinical histories the participants reported.

J is TRBJ1-2 and V is TRBV27; D ambiguous. This TCR came from a woman in her twenties or thirties who had recovered from COVID-19. Source material: PBMCs or T cells enriched from blood (not recorded which). The CDR3 sequence: CASSPLVRGYGYTF. The DNA for the CDR3 is TGTGCCAGCAGTCCCCTAGTACGGGGCTATGGCTACACCTTC.